Presented here are 10 T cell receptor gamma chains from one specimen sequenced in a study of γδ T cells in repeated Plasmodium falciparum infection. Flow sorting of PBMC yielded separate Vgamma9/Vdelta2+ and Vdelta2-negative gammadelta T cell populations for bulk repertoire analysis. TCRdb reprocessed the multiplex PCR reads through CATT. Among 25,000 to 35,000 gamma-chain clones, roughly 1.4% were seen once, and the ten largest hold just under 20%. The specimen sequenced was gamma-delta T cells from blood. The receptor set was obtained from a pool of human donors (malaria-infected and uninfected, not separated).

Many counts were recorded for this clone. The protein TCRdb gives is from a much larger clone and does not agree with this DNA's translation at residue 9, likely a read error; the protein shown here comes from the DNA. This chain connects TRGV9 to TRGJP. TCRdb gives no J gene; it was assigned here by matching the DNA to germline. This CDR3 spans 15 amino acids. CDR1 is GITISATS, CDR2 ISYDGTV, per germline (reference sequence). CDR3 coding DNA: TGTGCCTTGTGGGGAGCGGAGTTGAGCAAAAAAATCAAGGTATTT. This gives the protein CALWGAELSKKIKVF.

This clone appeared a few times. TCRdb has a much larger clone's protein, which differs at residue 14 from the translation of this DNA, likely because of a read error; what is shown is the protein translated from the DNA. V and J are TRGV9 and TRGJP. The J gene, absent from TCRdb, was called here by matching the DNA to germline. CDR1 and CDR2 from the germline V gene are GITISATS and ISYDGTV (reference sequence). The CDR3 covers 17 residues. This CDR3 is CALWEVHVGLGKKTKVF. The CDR3 nucleotides are TGTGCCTTGTGGGAGGTGCACGTTGGGTTGGGCAAAAAAACCAAGGTATTT.

This clone was recorded a few times. TCRdb pairs this DNA with a much larger clone's protein that differs at residue 4, likely a read error; the protein shown was translated from the DNA. The chain uses TRGV4 and TRGJ1 or TRGJ2. TCRdb is silent on the J gene; assignment here came from matching the DNA to germline. Per the germline V gene, CDR1 is EGSTGY and CDR2 is YDSYTSSV. The CDR3 length is 11 residues. The CDR3 loop reads CATRDAGKKLF. CDR3 DNA: TGTGCCACCCGGGATGCTGGTAAGAAACTCTTT.

This clone was seen repeatedly, ten times or more. A read error is likely here: a far larger clone is one base away. Other DNA sequences of this sample code for an identical CDR3. CDR3: CALWEGQELGKKIKVF. CDR3 coding DNA: TGTGCCTTGTGGGAGGGCCAAGAGTTGGGCAAAAAAATTAAGGTATTT. For the V gene the call is TRGV9; the J gene has no call. Germline V gene data show CDR1 as GITISATS and CDR2 as ISYDGTV (reference sequence). This CDR3 is 16 amino acids long.

This clone came up a few times. This DNA's translation and the protein TCRdb lists, from a much larger clone, do not match at residue 14, likely due to a read error; the protein shown is translated from the DNA. This chain joins TRGV2 and TRGJP2. No J gene was available from TCRdb, and it was assigned here by a germline match of the DNA. Germline CDR1 reads EGSNGY; CDR2 reads YDSYNSKV. The CDR3 covers 17 residues. The CDR3 DNA reads as TGTGCCACCTGGGACCTACAGACGTATAGTAGTGATTGGAACAAGACGTTT. Its protein is CATWDLQTYSSDWNKTF.

This clone appeared a few times. A single base separates this from a much larger clone, so it may be a read error. The chain combines TRGV9 with TRGJ1 or TRGJ2. No J segment appears in TCRdb, so it was assigned here by matching the sequence to germline. J lost 6 bases, V lost 2 bases, and 4 bases had no gene match. CDR3 length: 12 amino acids. Germline V gene data show CDR1 as GITISATS and CDR2 as ISYDGTV (reference sequence). CDR3 residues: CALWEGIYKKLF. The CDR3 DNA reads TGTGCCTTGTGGGAGGGCATTTATAAGAAACTCTTT.

The sample holds many counts of this clone. The CDR3 nucleotides read TGTGCCACCTGGGATTCATATTATAAGAAACTCTTT. Encoded protein: CATWDSYYKKLF. The V call is TRGV8, the J call TRGJ1 or TRGJ2. TCRdb lists no J gene, so it was determined here by aligning the DNA to germline. Germline V gene lookup returns CDR1 VENAVY and CDR2 YDSYNSRV. Trimming at V came to 3 bases and at J to 4 bases, leaving 3 bases not matched to a gene. This CDR3 is built from 12 residues.

This clone was recorded at least ten times. A read error likely explains why the TCRdb protein, taken from a much larger clone, differs from this DNA's translation at residue 7; the protein shown is translated from the DNA. This chain connects TRGV9 to TRGJP. The CDR3 runs to 15 residues. Germline V CDR1 and CDR2: GITISATS, ISYDGTV (reference sequence). CDR3 sequence reads: CALWGQGLGKKIKVF. Written as DNA, the CDR3 is TGTGCCTTGTGGGGACAAGGGTTGGGCAAAAAAATCAAGGTATTT.

This clone has more than one count but fewer than ten. The protein that TCRdb holds for this DNA derives from a much larger clone and differs from the translated DNA at residue 14, which likely indicates a read error; the protein shown here is translated from the DNA. The chain has TRGV9 and TRGJP. The J gene was missing in TCRdb and was found by matching the end of the DNA to germline. CDR1 and CDR2 from the germline V gene are GITISATS and ISYDGTV (reference sequence). The CDR3 is 18 amino acids. CDR3 in amino acids: CALWEVQSTSLGKRIKVF. In nucleotides, the CDR3 is TGTGCCTTGTGGGAGGTGCAGTCTACGAGTTTGGGCAAAAGAATCAAGGTATTT.

Turning to this clone: Only one base separates this from a far larger clonotype, so it likely reflects a read error. The genes are TRGV4 and TRGJ1 or TRGJ2. No J gene is reported in TCRdb; it was inferred here by comparing the DNA with germline. J was trimmed by 7 bases and V by 1 base; bases with no gene match: 10. Germline-derived CDR1 and CDR2 are EGSTGY and YDSYTSSV. The CDR3 contains 14 residues. The chain's CDR3 is CATWDGPLYYKKLF. DNA of the CDR3: TGTGCCACCTGGGATGGCCCCCTTTACTATAAGAAACTCTTT.